The 6 T cell receptor beta chains below come from one sample, sequenced in a study of shared clonotypes between healthy human individuals. TCRdb's copy holds only in-frame clones and misses some; the assay was immunoSEQ multiplex PCR. The top ten hold roughly 36% of the sample, which has approximately 710,000 clones, roughly 87% seen once. The source material was memory CD8+ T cells from PBMCs. Subset reported: CD45RO+ cells pooled with CCR7-negative TemRA cells. The source is a man aged 18-30 years in good health. Some clones in this sample may be carry-over from other donors' samples.

The V gene is TRBV10-3, the J gene TRBJ1-3; 7 bases are shared with TRBD1. Germline values: CDR1 ENHRY, CDR2 SYGVKD. Trimming at V came to 4 bases and at J to 4 bases, leaving 7 bases not matched to a gene. The CDR3 is made up of 15 amino acids. CDR3 DNA sequence: TGTGCCATCAGTGGGGACAGCGCGCCAGGAAACACCATATATTTT. The encoded protein is CAISGDSAPGNTIYF.

V is TRBV27 and J is TRBJ2-7; 9 bases line up with TRBD1. Germline loops: CDR1 MNHEY, CDR2 SMNVEV (reference sequence). After removal of 5 bases from V and 3 bases from J, the junction contained 11 bases not matched to a gene. This CDR3 is built from 16 residues. As DNA, the CDR3 is TGTGCCAGCAGTCTCACGGTTTGGGACAGGGACTACGAGCAGTACTTC. It is translated as CASSLTVWDRDYEQYF.

This chain links TRBV6-1 with TRBJ1-4; D is perhaps TRBD1 (5 bases). This CDR3 has 15 amino acids. Germline CDR1 reads MNHNS; CDR2 reads SASEGT. With 7 bases removed from V and 7 bases from J, the gap between germline ends came to 19 bases. For the CDR3, the DNA is TGTGCCAGCACGCTCGGGGCGCTACGGGGTGAAAAACTGTTTTTT. Protein: CASTLGALRGEKLFF.

V usage is TRBV5-6 and J usage is TRBJ1-5; D uncertain. The CDR3 sequence is 15 residues long. V lost 3 bases and J 6 bases, leaving 16 bases between the germline ends. The germline CDR1 and CDR2 sequences are SGHDT and YYEEEE. CDR3 sequence (DNA): TGTGCCAGCAGCTCTGGATCGGGGAGCGGTCAGCCCCAGCATTTT. Translating gives CASSSGSGSGQPQHF.

The V gene is TRBV28, the J gene TRBJ2-7; TRBD2 matches at 8 bases. The CDR3 contains 17 residues. The V segment lost 1 base and the J segment 4 bases; nucleotides outside the gene matches: 12. CDR1 and CDR2 from the germline V gene are MDHEN and SYDVKM. CDR3 sequence reads: CASSLSPPGGGRYEQYF. CDR3 coding DNA: TGTGCCAGCAGTTTATCACCGCCCGGGGGGGGACGATACGAGCAGTACTTC.

The count of this clone is one. The chain employs TRBV2 and TRBJ2-7; the match to TRBD2 covers 7 bases. CDR1 is SNHLY, CDR2 FYNNEI, per germline. V shed 5 bases, J shed 3 bases, and the junction held 10 bases outside the gene matches. This CDR3 has 15 residues. CDR3 in DNA: TGTGCCAGCAGTCGTATGCTAGCGGACTTCTACGAGCAGTACTTC. Its translation: CASSRMLADFYEQYF.